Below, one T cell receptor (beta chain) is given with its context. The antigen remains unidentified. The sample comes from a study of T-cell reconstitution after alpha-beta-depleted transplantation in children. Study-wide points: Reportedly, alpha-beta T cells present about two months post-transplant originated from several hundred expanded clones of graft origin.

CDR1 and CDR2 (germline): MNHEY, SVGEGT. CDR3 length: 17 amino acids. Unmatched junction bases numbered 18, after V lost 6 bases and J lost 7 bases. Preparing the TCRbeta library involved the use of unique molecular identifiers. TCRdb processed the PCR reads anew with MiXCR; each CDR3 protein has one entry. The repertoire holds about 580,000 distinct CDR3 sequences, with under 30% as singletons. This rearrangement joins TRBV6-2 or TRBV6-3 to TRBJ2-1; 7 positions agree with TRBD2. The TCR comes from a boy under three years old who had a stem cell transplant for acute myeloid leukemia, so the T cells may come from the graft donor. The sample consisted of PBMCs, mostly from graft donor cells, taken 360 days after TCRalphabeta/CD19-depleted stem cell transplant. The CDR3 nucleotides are TGTGCCAGCAGAATCAGACTAGCCCGAAGCCTTACAAATGAGCAGTTCTTC. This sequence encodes CASRIRLARSLTNEQFF.